The 8 T cell receptor beta chains reported below all come from one sample, sequenced in a study of T cell responses to AZD1222 COVID-19 vaccine. Only in-frame clones appear in the TCRdb table, and some are missing; sequencing was by immunoSEQ multiplex PCR. Of 100,000 to 120,000 clones detected, 80% to 95% appear once; the ten largest clones hold 2% to 2.5%. The sequencing here drew on peripheral blood, taken 28 days after the second AZD1222 dose. The receptors shown here come from an adult who received the AZD1222 COVID-19 vaccine.

Only a few counts were recorded for this clone. The chain couples TRBV6-4 to TRBJ1-2; D not resolved. V lost 9 bases to trimming and J lost 5 bases, with 19 bases between them. The germline CDR1 and CDR2 sequences are MRHNA and SNTAGT. CDR3 length equals 14 residues. The CDR3 reads CARRVVPCTYGYTF. In nucleotides, the CDR3 is TGTGCCAGGAGAGTTGTTCCGTGCACGTATGGCTACACCTTC.

V gene TRBV5-1 combines with J gene TRBJ1-4, with TRBD1 identical over 9 bases. Germline loops: CDR1 SGHRS, CDR2 YFSETQ. The length of the CDR3 is 15 residues. The trim removed 0 bases at V and 7 bases at J, leaving 4 bases unmatched. The CDR3 sequence is CASSLARTGVEKLFF. The CDR3 nucleotides read TGCGCCAGCAGCTTGGCCCGGACAGGGGTTGAAAAACTGTTTTTT.

The CDR3, as DNA: TGTGCCTCCGGAAGAGGGGACTCGCCTGGGGCCAACGTCCTGACTTTC. Translated, it gives CASGRGDSPGANVLTF. The chain joins TRBV24-1 to TRBJ2-6; tentatively, D is TRBD2 (6 bases). Deletions cut 12 bases from V and 2 bases from J, with 19 bases between. The CDR3 covers 16 residues. Looked up from germline, CDR1 is KGHDR and CDR2 is SFDVKD.

The chain joins TRBV11-1 to TRBJ1-1; the D is unclear. This CDR3 contains 14 residues. The germline CDR1 and CDR2 sequences are SGHAT and FQDESV (reference sequence). V lost 5 bases and J lost 6, with 16 bases in between. The CDR3 DNA reads TGTGCCAGCAGCCGCGCGCGGCGGGCGGCTGAAGCTTTCTTT. It specifies CASSRARRAAEAFF.

J is TRBJ1-2 and V is TRBV24-1; 9 nucleotides match TRBD1. The germline V gene encodes CDR1 KGHDR and CDR2 SFDVKD. V was clipped by 3 bases and J by 3 bases; unmatched bases: 4. The CDR3 is made up of 15 amino acids. CDR3 residues: CATSDRRTGDYGYTF. As DNA, the CDR3 is TGTGCCACCAGTGATCGGAGGACAGGGGACTATGGCTACACCTTC.

The chain joins TRBV15 to TRBJ1-5, with TRBD1 matching 8 bases. Germline CDR1 reads LNHNV; CDR2 reads YYDKDF (reference sequence). V shed 4 bases and J 7 bases; nucleotides not matched to a gene: 9. There are 15 residues in the CDR3. CDR3 in amino acids: CATSILDRGSQPQHF. CDR3 nucleotides: TGTGCCACCAGCATCCTAGACAGGGGAAGCCAGCCCCAGCATTTT.

This chain connects TRBV13 to TRBJ2-7; D remains unclear. Germline CDR1 and CDR2: PRHDT and FYEKMQ (reference sequence). V was trimmed by 3 bases and J by 5 bases, leaving 17 bases between them. The CDR3 is made up of 15 amino acids. The chain's CDR3 is CASSFPAAKAHEQYF. CDR3 sequence (DNA): TGTGCCAGCAGCTTCCCAGCCGCCAAGGCACACGAGCAGTACTTC.

This clone came up once. The chain has TRBV10-2 and TRBJ2-7, with 7 bases fitting TRBD1. The V and J ends lost 7 bases and 4 bases, in that order; junction bases with no gene match: 7. The CDR3 is 13 amino acids. CDR1 and CDR2 (germline): WSHSY, SAAADI. The CDR3 reads CASMKGQQYEQYF. In nucleotides, the CDR3 is TGCGCCAGCATGAAGGGACAGCAATACGAGCAGTACTTC.